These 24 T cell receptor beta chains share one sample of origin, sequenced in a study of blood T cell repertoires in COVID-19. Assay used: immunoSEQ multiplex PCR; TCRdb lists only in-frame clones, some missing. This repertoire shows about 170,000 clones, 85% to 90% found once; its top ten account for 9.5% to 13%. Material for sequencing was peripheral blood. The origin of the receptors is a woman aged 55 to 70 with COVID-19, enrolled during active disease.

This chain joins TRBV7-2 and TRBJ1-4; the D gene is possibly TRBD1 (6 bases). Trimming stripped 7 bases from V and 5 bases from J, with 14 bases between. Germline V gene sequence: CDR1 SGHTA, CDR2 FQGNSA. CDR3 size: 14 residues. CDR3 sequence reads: CASTYTGQNEKLFF. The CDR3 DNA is TGTGCCAGCACCTACACTGGACAGAATGAAAAACTGTTTTTT.

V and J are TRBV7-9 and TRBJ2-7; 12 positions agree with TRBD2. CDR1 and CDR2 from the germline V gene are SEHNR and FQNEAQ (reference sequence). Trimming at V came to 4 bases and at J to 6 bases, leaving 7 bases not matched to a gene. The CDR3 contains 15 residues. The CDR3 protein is CASSSRLAGAGEQYF. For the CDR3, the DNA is TGTGCCAGCAGCTCCAGACTAGCGGGAGCGGGCGAGCAGTACTTC.

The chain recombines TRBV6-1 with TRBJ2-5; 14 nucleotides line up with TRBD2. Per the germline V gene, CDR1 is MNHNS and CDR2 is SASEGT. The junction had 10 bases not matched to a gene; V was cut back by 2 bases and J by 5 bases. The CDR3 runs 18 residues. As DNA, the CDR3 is TGTGCCAGCAGTGAATTGTTGGGACTAGCGGGAGATAGGGAGACCCAGTACTTC. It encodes CASSELLGLAGDRETQYF.

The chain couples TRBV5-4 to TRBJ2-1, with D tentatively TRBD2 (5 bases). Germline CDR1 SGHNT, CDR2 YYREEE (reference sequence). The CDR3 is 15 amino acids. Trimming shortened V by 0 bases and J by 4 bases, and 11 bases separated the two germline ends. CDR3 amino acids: CASSLGEWVYNEQFF. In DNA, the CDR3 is TGTGCCAGCAGCTTGGGGGAGTGGGTTTACAATGAGCAGTTCTTC.

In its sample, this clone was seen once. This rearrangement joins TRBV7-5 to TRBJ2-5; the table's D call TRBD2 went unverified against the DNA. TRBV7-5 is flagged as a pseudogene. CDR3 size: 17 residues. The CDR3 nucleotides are TGTGCCAGAAGCTTAGAGGCGGGAGTGCCATCCCAAGAGACCCAGTACTTC. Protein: CARSLEAGVPSQETQYF.

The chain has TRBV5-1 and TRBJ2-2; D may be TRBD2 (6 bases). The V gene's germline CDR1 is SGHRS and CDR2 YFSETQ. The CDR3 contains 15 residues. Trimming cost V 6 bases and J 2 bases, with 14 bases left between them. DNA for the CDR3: TGCGCCAGCACCCCTGGGGACTCTAACACCGGGGAGCTGTTTTTT. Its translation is CASTPGDSNTGELFF.

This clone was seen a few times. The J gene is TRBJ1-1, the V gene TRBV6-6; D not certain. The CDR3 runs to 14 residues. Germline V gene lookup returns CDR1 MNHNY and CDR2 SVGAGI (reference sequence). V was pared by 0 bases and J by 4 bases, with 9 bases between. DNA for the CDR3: TGTGCCAGCAGTTACTCGGGCGGGTCCACTGAAGCTTTCTTT. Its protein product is CASSYSGGSTEAFF.

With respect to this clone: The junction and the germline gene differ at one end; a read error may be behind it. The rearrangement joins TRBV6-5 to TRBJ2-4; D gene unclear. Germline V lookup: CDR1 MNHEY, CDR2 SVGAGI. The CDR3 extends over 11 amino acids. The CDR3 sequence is CASSYGQVFIF. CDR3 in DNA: TGTGCCAGCAGTTACGGGCAGGTATTCATCTTC.

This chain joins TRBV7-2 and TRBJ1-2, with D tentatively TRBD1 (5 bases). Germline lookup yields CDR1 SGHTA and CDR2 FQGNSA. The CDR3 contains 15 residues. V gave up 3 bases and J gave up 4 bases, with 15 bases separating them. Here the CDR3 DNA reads TGTGCCAGCAGCTTGGGGCAGGGTTTCCTCTATGGCTACACCTTC. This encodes CASSLGQGFLYGYTF.

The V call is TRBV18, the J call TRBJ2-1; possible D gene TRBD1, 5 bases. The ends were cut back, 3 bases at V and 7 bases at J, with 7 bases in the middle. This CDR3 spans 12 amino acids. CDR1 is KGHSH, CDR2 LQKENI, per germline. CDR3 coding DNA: TGTGCCAGCTCACCGAACAGGAATGAGCAGTTCTTC. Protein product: CASSPNRNEQFF.

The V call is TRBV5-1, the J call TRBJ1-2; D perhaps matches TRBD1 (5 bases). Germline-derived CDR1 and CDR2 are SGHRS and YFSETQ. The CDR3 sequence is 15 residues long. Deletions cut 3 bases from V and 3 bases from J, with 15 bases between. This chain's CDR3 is CASSSTGNPYYGYTF. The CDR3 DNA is TGCGCCAGCAGCTCCACAGGCAACCCCTACTATGGCTACACCTTC.

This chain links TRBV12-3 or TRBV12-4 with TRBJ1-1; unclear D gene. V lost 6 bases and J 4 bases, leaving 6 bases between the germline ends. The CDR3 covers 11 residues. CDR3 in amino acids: CASSPGTEAFF. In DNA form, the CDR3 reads TGTGCCAGCAGCCCGGGCACTGAAGCTTTCTTT.

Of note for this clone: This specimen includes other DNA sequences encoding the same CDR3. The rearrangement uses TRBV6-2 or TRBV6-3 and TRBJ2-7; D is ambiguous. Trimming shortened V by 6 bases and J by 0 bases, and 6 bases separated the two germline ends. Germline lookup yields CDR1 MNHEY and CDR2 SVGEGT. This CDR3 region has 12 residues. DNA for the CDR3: TGTGCCAGCAGCCGAGGCTCCTACGAGCAGTACTTC. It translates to CASSRGSYEQYF.

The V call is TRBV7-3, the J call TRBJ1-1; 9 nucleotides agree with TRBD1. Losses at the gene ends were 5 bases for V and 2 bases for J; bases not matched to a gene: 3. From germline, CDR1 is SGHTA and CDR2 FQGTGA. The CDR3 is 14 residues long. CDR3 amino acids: CASSPTGGNTEAFF. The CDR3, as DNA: TGTGCCAGCAGCCCGACAGGGGGAAACACTGAAGCTTTCTTT.

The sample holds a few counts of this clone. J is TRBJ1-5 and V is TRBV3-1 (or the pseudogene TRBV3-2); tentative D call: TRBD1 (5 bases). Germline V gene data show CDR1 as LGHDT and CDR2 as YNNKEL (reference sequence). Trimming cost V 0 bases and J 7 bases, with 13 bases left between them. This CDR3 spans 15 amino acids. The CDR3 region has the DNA TGTGCCAGCAGCCAAGAAGGGCTATGGGGCCAGCCCCAGCATTTT. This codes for CASSQEGLWGQPQHF.

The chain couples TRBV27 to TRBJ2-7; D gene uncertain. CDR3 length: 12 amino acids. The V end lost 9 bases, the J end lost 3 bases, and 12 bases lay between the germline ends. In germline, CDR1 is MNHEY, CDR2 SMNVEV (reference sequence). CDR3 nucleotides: TGTGCCAGTTCCGAGGTGGGCTACGAGCAGTACTTC. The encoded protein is CASSEVGYEQYF.

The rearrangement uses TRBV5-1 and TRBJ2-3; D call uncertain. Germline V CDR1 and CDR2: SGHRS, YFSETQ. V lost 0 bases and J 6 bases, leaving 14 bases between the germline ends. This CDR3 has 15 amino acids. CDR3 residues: CASSLDSYPPDTQYF. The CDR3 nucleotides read TGCGCCAGCAGCTTGGACTCATACCCCCCGGATACGCAGTATTTT.

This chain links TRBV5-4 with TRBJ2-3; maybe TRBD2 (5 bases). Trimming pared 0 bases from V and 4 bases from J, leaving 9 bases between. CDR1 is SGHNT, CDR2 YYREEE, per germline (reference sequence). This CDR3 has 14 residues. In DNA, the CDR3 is TGTGCCAGCAGCTTGGAATCCGGGGCAGATACGCAGTATTTT. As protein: CASSLESGADTQYF. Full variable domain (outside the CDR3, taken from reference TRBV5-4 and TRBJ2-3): ETGVTQSPTHLIKTRGQQVTLRCSSQSGHNTVSWYQQALGQGPQFIFQYYREEENGRGNFPPRFSGLQFPNYSSELNVNALELDDSALYLCASSLESGADTQYFGPGTRLTVL.

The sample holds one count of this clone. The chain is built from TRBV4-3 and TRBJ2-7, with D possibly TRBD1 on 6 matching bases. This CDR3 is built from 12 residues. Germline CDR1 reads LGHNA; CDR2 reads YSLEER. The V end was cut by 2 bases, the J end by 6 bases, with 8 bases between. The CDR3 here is CASSQSGVEQYF. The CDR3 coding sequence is TGCGCCAGCAGCCAATCAGGGGTCGAGCAGTACTTC.

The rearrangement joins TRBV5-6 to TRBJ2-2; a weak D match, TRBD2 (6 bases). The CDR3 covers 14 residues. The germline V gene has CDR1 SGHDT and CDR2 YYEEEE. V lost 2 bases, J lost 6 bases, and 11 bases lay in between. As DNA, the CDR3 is TGTGCCAGCAGCTTCGCGGGGCGGGCCGGGGAGCTGTTTTTT. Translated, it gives CASSFAGRAGELFF.

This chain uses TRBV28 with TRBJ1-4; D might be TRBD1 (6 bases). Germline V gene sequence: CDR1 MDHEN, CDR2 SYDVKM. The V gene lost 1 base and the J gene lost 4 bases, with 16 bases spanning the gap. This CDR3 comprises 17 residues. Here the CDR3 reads CASSLYRGAGSNEKLFF. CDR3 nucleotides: TGTGCCAGCAGTTTATATCGGGGGGCGGGAAGTAATGAAAAACTGTTTTTT.

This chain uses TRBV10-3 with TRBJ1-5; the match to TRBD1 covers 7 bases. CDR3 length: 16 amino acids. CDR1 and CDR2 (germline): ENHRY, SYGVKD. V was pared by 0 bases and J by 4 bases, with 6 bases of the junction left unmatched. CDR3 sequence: CAISESRGQGNQPQHF. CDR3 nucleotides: TGTGCCATCAGTGAGTCAAGGGGGCAGGGAAATCAGCCCCAGCATTTT.

The CDR3 protein is CASRTGTAYEQYF. The CDR3 DNA reads as TGTGCCAGCAGGACTGGGACAGCCTACGAGCAGTACTTC. The chain combines TRBV6-5 with TRBJ2-7; 7 bases map to TRBD1. CDR1 is MNHEY and CDR2 is SVGAGI in the germline V gene. V lost 6 bases to trimming and J lost 2 bases; unmatched junction nucleotides: 4. This CDR3 is 13 amino acids long.

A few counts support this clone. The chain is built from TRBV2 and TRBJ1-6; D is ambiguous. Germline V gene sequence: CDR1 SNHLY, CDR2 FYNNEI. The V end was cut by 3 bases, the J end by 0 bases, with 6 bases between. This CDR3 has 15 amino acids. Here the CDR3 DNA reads TGTGCCAGCAGTGAGCGGAGCTCCTATAATTCACCCCTCCACTTT. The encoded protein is CASSERSSYNSPLHF.